Listed below are T cell receptor beta chains from one sample, sequenced in a study of cytomegalovirus exposure and HLA in healthy donors. Here immunoSEQ multiplex PCR was the method, and the copy in TCRdb shows in-frame clones only, minus some. The sample has under 200,000 clones; the top ten hold 2.1%. Sequencing was done on a sample of PBMCs. The receptor source for this set is a man younger than 40 in good health and CMV-seronegative. CDR3s include the opening cysteine and the closing phenylalanine or tryptophan. Fields, in order: D gene, CDR3 length, V gene, J gene, CDR3 DNA, CDR3 protein. The D gene is left open where the match is weak.

D gene: NA
CDR3 length: 13
V gene: TRBV5-5
J gene: TRBJ1-5
CDR3 DNA: TGTGCCAGCAGCCGGGGTCCCAATCAGCCCCAGCATTTT
CDR3 protein: CASSRGPNQPQHF

D gene: NA
CDR3 length: 13
V gene: TRBV7-6
J gene: TRBJ1-1
CDR3 DNA: TGTGCCAGCAGCTTAATAGGGGACACTGAAGCTTTCTTT
CDR3 protein: CASSLIGDTEAFF

D gene: TRBD2
CDR3 length: 16
V gene: TRBV6-5
J gene: TRBJ2-2
CDR3 DNA: TGTGCCAGCAGTTACTCGACTAGCGGGAGCACCGGGGAGCTGTTTTTT
CDR3 protein: CASSYSTSGSTGELFF

D gene: NA
CDR3 length: 15
V gene: TRBV6-6
J gene: TRBJ2-5
CDR3 DNA: TGTGCCAGCACCCTAACCCCGACAGGCCTCGGGGAGCAGTACTTC
CDR3 protein: CASTLTPTGLGEQYF

D gene: TRBD1
CDR3 length: 16
V gene: TRBV4-2
J gene: TRBJ1-5
CDR3 DNA: TGTGCCAGCAGCCAAACGACAGGGGCAGAGACGGAGCCCCAGCATTTT
CDR3 protein: CASSQTTGAETEPQHF

D gene: TRBD2
CDR3 length: 17
V gene: TRBV4-2
J gene: TRBJ2-1
CDR3 DNA: TGTGCCAGCAGCCAAGATGGTGGCGGGAGGGCGTACAATGAGCAGTTCTTC
CDR3 protein: CASSQDGGGRAYNEQFF

D gene: TRBD2
CDR3 length: 14
V gene: TRBV5-1
J gene: TRBJ2-7
CDR3 DNA: TGCGCCAGCAGCTCGGGACTAGCGGCCGACGAGCAGTACTTC
CDR3 protein: CASSSGLAADEQYF

D gene: TRBD2
CDR3 length: 19
V gene: TRBV5-1
J gene: TRBJ2-2
CDR3 DNA: TGCGCCAGCAGCCCCGGCGGAGCGGGGCCTCGGGCGGGCACCGGGGAGCTGTTTTTT
CDR3 protein: CASSPGGAGPRAGTGELFF

D gene: TRBD1
CDR3 length: 15
V gene: TRBV7-2
J gene: TRBJ1-4
CDR3 DNA: TGTGCCAGCAGCAGGGACAGGGGGCTCTTTGAAAAACTGTTTTTT
CDR3 protein: CASSRDRGLFEKLFF

D gene: NA
CDR3 length: 16
V gene: TRBV10-3
J gene: TRBJ2-2
CDR3 DNA: TGTGCCATCAAGCTACAGGGAAGGTCGAACACCGGGGAGCTGTTTTTT
CDR3 protein: CAIKLQGRSNTGELFF

D gene: NA
CDR3 length: 15
V gene: TRBV7-2
J gene: TRBJ1-2
CDR3 DNA: TGTGCCAGCAGCTTAGCCCTGGGGACCGGGGGAGGCTACACCTTC
CDR3 protein: CASSLALGTGGGYTF

D gene: NA
CDR3 length: 11
V gene: TRBV6-1
J gene: TRBJ2-7
CDR3 DNA: TGTGCCAGCAGTGAGGGGGCAAAGCAGTACTTC
CDR3 protein: CASSEGAKQYF

D gene: TRBD1
CDR3 length: 14
V gene: TRBV5-1
J gene: TRBJ2-3
CDR3 DNA: TGCGCCAGCAGCTCCGGGACAGCGACAGATACGCAGTATTTT
CDR3 protein: CASSSGTATDTQYF

D gene: TRBD2
CDR3 length: 15
V gene: TRBV6-4
J gene: TRBJ2-3
CDR3 DNA: TGTGCCAGCACCCGGACTAGCGCCCACACAGATACGCAGTATTTT
CDR3 protein: CASTRTSAHTDTQYF

D gene: NA
CDR3 length: 11
V gene: TRBV6-1
J gene: TRBJ1-5
CDR3 DNA: TGTGCCAGCAGTGACCTTTGGCCCCAGCATTTT
CDR3 protein: CASSDLWPQHF

D gene: NA
CDR3 length: 16
V gene: TRBV18
J gene: TRBJ2-1
CDR3 DNA: TGTGCCAGCTCACCACCTTCGACAGCACCCTACAATGAGCAGTTCTTC
CDR3 protein: CASSPPSTAPYNEQFF

D gene: NA
CDR3 length: 16
V gene: TRBV18
J gene: TRBJ1-1
CDR3 DNA: TGTGCCAGCTCACCACGGGGGGGTCCTATGAACACTGAAGCTTTCTTT
CDR3 protein: CASSPRGGPMNTEAFF

D gene: NA
CDR3 length: 12
V gene: TRBV29-1
J gene: TRBJ1-1
CDR3 DNA: TGCAGCGGAAACAGCCAGAACACTGAAGCTTTCTTT
CDR3 protein: CSGNSQNTEAFF

D gene: TRBD2
CDR3 length: 18
V gene: TRBV30
J gene: TRBJ2-1
CDR3 DNA: TGTGCCTGGAGTCCAATCCCCGGGACTAGCGGGAGTGGCGATGAGCAGTTCTTC
CDR3 protein: CAWSPIPGTSGSGDEQFF

D gene: NA
CDR3 length: 15
V gene: TRBV5-1
J gene: TRBJ2-1
CDR3 DNA: TGCGCCAGTACGATAGGAGGGACTGCTGACAATGAGCAGTTCTTC
CDR3 protein: CASTIGGTADNEQFF

D gene: NA
CDR3 length: 13
V gene: TRBV11-2
J gene: TRBJ2-7
CDR3 DNA: TGTGCCAGCAGCTTAACAGGATACTACGAGCAGTACTTC
CDR3 protein: CASSLTGYYEQYF

D gene: TRBD1
CDR3 length: 15
V gene: TRBV15
J gene: TRBJ2-7
CDR3 DNA: TGTGCCACCAGCAGAAGGACAGGGATTAGTTACGAGCAGTACTTC
CDR3 protein: CATSRRTGISYEQYF

D gene: TRBD1
CDR3 length: 16
V gene: TRBV27
J gene: TRBJ2-3
CDR3 DNA: TGTGCCAGCACCCGACACGGGACAGGGGACACAGATACGCAGTATTTT
CDR3 protein: CASTRHGTGDTDTQYF

D gene: NA
CDR3 length: 15
V gene: TRBV7-2
J gene: TRBJ2-3
CDR3 DNA: TGTGCCATCACCAGTAGCGGCCCAGACCCCGATACGCAGTATTTT
CDR3 protein: CAITSSGPDPDTQYF

D gene: TRBD1
CDR3 length: 16
V gene: TRBV5-1
J gene: TRBJ1-2
CDR3 DNA: TGCGCCAGCAGCCGGGGACAGGGGGAACTTTTTTATGGCTACACCTTC
CDR3 protein: CASSRGQGELFYGYTF

D gene: NA
CDR3 length: 13
V gene: TRBV6-1
J gene: TRBJ1-1
CDR3 DNA: TGTGCCAGCAGTGTCCCAGAGAACACTGAAGCTTTCTTT
CDR3 protein: CASSVPENTEAFF

D gene: TRBD2
CDR3 length: 15
V gene: TRBV30
J gene: TRBJ2-7
CDR3 DNA: TGTGCCTGGAGTGACTCTAGCGGGAACTCCTACGAGCAGTACTTC
CDR3 protein: CAWSDSSGNSYEQYF

D gene: NA
CDR3 length: 16
V gene: TRBV7-2
J gene: TRBJ1-5
CDR3 DNA: TGTGCCAGCAGCTTAGTGCAGGATGATAGCAATCAGCCCCAGCATTTT
CDR3 protein: CASSLVQDDSNQPQHF

D gene: NA
CDR3 length: 15
V gene: TRBV2
J gene: TRBJ2-2
CDR3 DNA: TGTGCCAGCAGTGGTAGCGAGGCGAACACCGGGGAGCTGTTTTTT
CDR3 protein: CASSGSEANTGELFF

D gene: NA
CDR3 length: 14
V gene: TRBV6-5
J gene: TRBJ1-1
CDR3 DNA: TGTGCCAGCAGTTTGGACACGATGAACACTGAAGCTTTCTTT
CDR3 protein: CASSLDTMNTEAFF

D gene: NA
CDR3 length: 15
V gene: TRBV4-1
J gene: TRBJ1-5
CDR3 DNA: TGCGCCAGCAGCCAAGATATTGGGCGTCGTCAGCCCCAGCATTTT
CDR3 protein: CASSQDIGRRQPQHF

D gene: TRBD2
CDR3 length: 15
V gene: TRBV4-1
J gene: TRBJ2-7
CDR3 DNA: TGCGCCAGCAGCCTAGGACTAGCGGGGGACTACGAGCAGTACTTC
CDR3 protein: CASSLGLAGDYEQYF

D gene: NA
CDR3 length: 17
V gene: TRBV5-8
J gene: TRBJ2-6
CDR3 DNA: TGTGCCAGCAGCCATGTTTCTAAATCGTCTGGGGCCAACGTCCTGACTTTC
CDR3 protein: CASSHVSKSSGANVLTF

D gene: NA
CDR3 length: 15
V gene: TRBV5-4
J gene: TRBJ1-2
CDR3 DNA: TGTGCCAGCAGCATTCAGGGGCCCTTTCTCCAAGGCTACACCTTC
CDR3 protein: CASSIQGPFLQGYTF

D gene: TRBD2
CDR3 length: 14
V gene: TRBV27
J gene: TRBJ2-5
CDR3 DNA: TGTGCCAGCTGGGGACTAGCGGGGTCGGAGACCCAGTACTTC
CDR3 protein: CASWGLAGSETQYF

D gene: NA
CDR3 length: 12
V gene: TRBV11-2
J gene: TRBJ1-2
CDR3 DNA: TGTGCCAGCAGCTTTGGCAACTATGGCTACACCTTC
CDR3 protein: CASSFGNYGYTF

D gene: NA
CDR3 length: 16
V gene: TRBV7-9
J gene: TRBJ1-4
CDR3 DNA: TGTGCCAGCAGCCTGGGGCCCACAGGGAGTAATGAAAAACTGTTTTTT
CDR3 protein: CASSLGPTGSNEKLFF

D gene: TRBD1
CDR3 length: 15
V gene: TRBV4-1
J gene: TRBJ1-2
CDR3 DNA: TGCGCCAGCAGCCCGGGACAGCCTTTTTGGGGTGGCTACACCTTC
CDR3 protein: CASSPGQPFWGGYTF

D gene: NA
CDR3 length: 13
V gene: TRBV10-2
J gene: TRBJ1-5
CDR3 DNA: TGCGCCAGCAGTGTACACAGCAATCAGCCCCAGCATTTT
CDR3 protein: CASSVHSNQPQHF

D gene: TRBD2
CDR3 length: 19
V gene: TRBV7-9
J gene: TRBJ2-3
CDR3 DNA: TGTGCCAGCAGCCCAGATCTAGCGGGAGGGCCAAGCGTGCCAGATACGCAGTATTTT
CDR3 protein: CASSPDLAGGPSVPDTQYF

D gene: TRBD1
CDR3 length: 13
V gene: TRBV18
J gene: TRBJ2-1
CDR3 DNA: TGTGCCAGCTCACCGGGACAGGACAATGAGCAGTTCTTC
CDR3 protein: CASSPGQDNEQFF

D gene: NA
CDR3 length: 16
V gene: TRBV11-2
J gene: TRBJ2-2
CDR3 DNA: TGTGCCAGCAGCATGAGACTAGAATGGGACACCGGGGAGCTGTTTTTT
CDR3 protein: CASSMRLEWDTGELFF

D gene: NA
CDR3 length: 12
V gene: TRBV14
J gene: TRBJ2-7
CDR3 DNA: TGTGCCAGCAGCCAAACTACCTACGAGCAGTACTTC
CDR3 protein: CASSQTTYEQYF

D gene: TRBD1
CDR3 length: 18
V gene: TRBV5-1
J gene: TRBJ1-1
CDR3 DNA: TGCGCCAGCAGCTTGGATTGGGGACAGGGGCCCATGAACACTGAAGCTTTCTTT
CDR3 protein: CASSLDWGQGPMNTEAFF

D gene: NA
CDR3 length: 14
V gene: TRBV7-2
J gene: TRBJ2-1
CDR3 DNA: TGTGCCAGCAGCTTGTACTTTCTAGCAGTTGAGCAGTTCTTC
CDR3 protein: CASSLYFLAVEQFF

D gene: NA
CDR3 length: 14
V gene: TRBV30
J gene: TRBJ1-2
CDR3 DNA: TGTGCCTGGAGTCTGGGGGGGTTTAACTATGGCTACACCTTC
CDR3 protein: CAWSLGGFNYGYTF

D gene: TRBD1
CDR3 length: 12
V gene: TRBV7-9
J gene: TRBJ1-1
CDR3 DNA: TGTGCCAGCAGCTCGACAGGGGCTGAAGCTTTCTTT
CDR3 protein: CASSSTGAEAFF

D gene: TRBD2
CDR3 length: 16
V gene: TRBV5-4
J gene: TRBJ2-3
CDR3 DNA: TGTGCCAGCAGCTCGGGACTAGCGGGAGGAGGTGATACGCAATATTTT
CDR3 protein: CASSSGLAGGGDTQYF

D gene: NA
CDR3 length: 17
V gene: TRBV28
J gene: TRBJ2-7
CDR3 DNA: TGTGCCAGCAGTTTGCTTGTCGGTCGGGGGAACTCCTACGAGCAGTACTTC
CDR3 protein: CASSLLVGRGNSYEQYF

D gene: NA
CDR3 length: 17
V gene: TRBV4-3
J gene: TRBJ2-6
CDR3 DNA: TGCGCCAGCAGCCAAGATAGGGCGGGAAGTGGGGCCAACGTCCTGACTTTC
CDR3 protein: CASSQDRAGSGANVLTF

D gene: TRBD2
CDR3 length: 15
V gene: TRBV28
J gene: TRBJ2-1
CDR3 DNA: TGTGCCAGCAATTCAGCGGGAGCCCAGTACAATGAGCAGTTCTTC
CDR3 protein: CASNSAGAQYNEQFF

D gene: NA
CDR3 length: 14
V gene: TRBV6-1
J gene: TRBJ2-1
CDR3 DNA: TGTGCCAGCAGATGGCTCACCCAGAACAATGAGCAGTTCTTC
CDR3 protein: CASRWLTQNNEQFF

D gene: NA
CDR3 length: 14
V gene: TRBV5-1
J gene: TRBJ1-1
CDR3 DNA: TGCGCCAGCAGCTGCCAGACAGAGAACACTGAAGCTTTCTTT
CDR3 protein: CASSCQTENTEAFF

D gene: NA
CDR3 length: 14
V gene: TRBV19
J gene: TRBJ1-5
CDR3 DNA: TGTGCCAGTAGTATCTTTGGGGGGGGCCAGCCCCAGCATTTT
CDR3 protein: CASSIFGGGQPQHF

D gene: TRBD1
CDR3 length: 13
V gene: TRBV7-7
J gene: TRBJ2-1
CDR3 DNA: TGTGCCAGCAGCTCTGACAGGGGAAATGAGCAGTTCTTC
CDR3 protein: CASSSDRGNEQFF